This entry features one T cell receptor beta chain sequence. This specimen comes from a study of monozygotic twins with inflammatory bowel disease. From its re-call of the 5' RACE reads, TCRdb lists each CDR3 protein once, without DNA. The sample table includes under 350,000 distinct CDR3 sequences. The specimen sequenced was blood. The source is a human donor with ulcerative colitis or Crohn's disease, or a healthy co-twin of an affected twin (not recorded which).

CDR3 residues: CASSLGVEQYF. The chain couples TRBV12-3 or TRBV12-4 to TRBJ2-7. CDR3 size: 11 residues.